This T cell receptor (beta chain) stems from a study of blood T cell repertoires in COVID-19. As processed by the authors: From reference gene primer amplification, estimates of nucleated cell counts were derived. Assay: immunoSEQ multiplex PCR; the TCRdb copy retains only in-frame clones and omits some. Clone size and V and J calls were adopted from that table, with D and trimming inferred from the DNA. This sample carries 140,000 to 150,000 clones, more than 75% of them seen once, and the ten largest clones take about 5.1%. The V segment lost 0 bases and the J segment 0 bases; nucleotides outside the gene matches: 20. The CDR3 totals 23 residues. From germline, CDR1 is SGHNT and CDR2 YENEEA.

This receptor was taken from a human donor in a cohort sampled during active COVID-19. This chain links TRBV11-3 with TRBJ1-3, with 10 bases aligning to TRBD1. Sequenced: peripheral blood. The CDR3 nucleotides are TGTGCCAGCAGCTTAGACCCGGACTTCCGACAGGGGGCCGCCTTGAGCTCTGGAAACACCATATATTTT. Translation gives CASSLDPDFRQGAALSSGNTIYF.